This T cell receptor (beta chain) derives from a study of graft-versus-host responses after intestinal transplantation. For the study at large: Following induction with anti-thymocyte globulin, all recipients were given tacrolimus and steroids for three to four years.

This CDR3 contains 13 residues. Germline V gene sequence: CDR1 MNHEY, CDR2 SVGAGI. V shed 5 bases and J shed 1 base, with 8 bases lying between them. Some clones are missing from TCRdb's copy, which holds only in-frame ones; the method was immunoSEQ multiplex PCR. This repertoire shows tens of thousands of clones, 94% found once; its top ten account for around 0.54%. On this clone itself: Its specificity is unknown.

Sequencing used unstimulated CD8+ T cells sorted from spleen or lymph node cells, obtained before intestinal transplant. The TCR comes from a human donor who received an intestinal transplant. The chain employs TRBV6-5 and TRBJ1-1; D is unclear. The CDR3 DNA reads TGTGCCAGCAGTCCCGGTAGGAACACTGAAGCTTTCTTT. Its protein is CASSPGRNTEAFF.